Each of the 20 T cell receptor beta chains below was sequenced from the same sample in a study of CD8+ T cells in alopecia areata. Investigators isolated RNA and reverse transcribed it into cDNA to act as the sequencing template. Clones were sequenced by immunoSEQ multiplex PCR, and TCRdb holds only the in-frame ones, with some missing. Of roughly 40,000 clones in the sample, about three fifths are singletons; the top ten hold 21%. Stated treatment: oral pan-JAK inhibitor, 5-10 mg twice daily. The sequences come from CD8+ T cells sorted from blood, collected at week 4, from a patient treated with tofacitinib. The receptors stem from a human donor with alopecia areata.

V is TRBV9 and J is TRBJ2-2; D could derive from TRBD1 or TRBD2 (5 bases each). The germline gives CDR1 SGDLS, CDR2 YYNGEE. This CDR3 spans 15 amino acids. Trimming removed 2 bases at V and 7 bases at J, with 15 bases between. The CDR3 here is CASSVSGASGGELFF. The CDR3 nucleotides read TGTGCCAGCAGCGTTTCCGGGGCCTCGGGCGGGGAGCTGTTTTTT.

The gene calls are TRBV6-5 and TRBJ1-2; weak D call: TRBD1 (5 bases). CDR3 size: 13 residues. Trimming took 5 bases from V and 8 from J, leaving 15 bases between them. Germline lookup yields CDR1 MNHEY and CDR2 SVGAGI. In DNA form, the CDR3 reads TGTGCCAGCAGTCCAGGGTCGGGGAAGGGCTACACCTTC. Residues: CASSPGSGKGYTF.

This clone was observed a handful of times. The chain combines TRBV5-6 with TRBJ2-7; D is unresolved. CDR3 length: 14 amino acids. From germline, CDR1 is SGHDT and CDR2 YYEEEE. V lost 4 bases, J lost 1 base, and 12 bases lay in between. The CDR3 nucleotides read TGTGCCAGCAGCCCCGCAGATGTATCCTACGAGCAGTACTTC. It encodes CASSPADVSYEQYF.

V and J are TRBV30 and TRBJ2-7; D not certain. V gave up 1 base and J gave up 3 bases, with 13 bases separating them. This CDR3 has 14 residues. CDR1 and CDR2 from the germline V gene are GTSNPN and SVGIG (reference sequence). CDR3 sequence: CAWSGGVGIYEQYF. Here the CDR3 DNA reads TGTGCCTGGAGTGGTGGAGTTGGGATCTACGAGCAGTACTTC.

A single count supports this clone. V is TRBV15 and J is TRBJ2-1, with D perhaps matching TRBD1 (6 bases). This CDR3 region has 16 residues. Germline CDR1 LNHNV, CDR2 YYDKDF (reference sequence). Between the trimmed V and J ends, which lost 3 bases and 0 bases, there was a span of 12 bases. The CDR3 is CATSSPRDNSYNEQFF. The CDR3 DNA is TGTGCCACCAGCAGCCCTCGGGACAACTCCTACAATGAGCAGTTCTTC. The full variable domain, completed using reference TRBV15 and TRBJ2-1, is DAMVIQNPRYQVTQFGKPVTLSCSQTLNHNVMYWYQQKSSQAPKLLFHYYDKDFNNEADTPDNFQSRRPNTSFCFLDIRSPGLGDTAMYLCATSSPRDNSYNEQFFGPGTRLTVL.

The chain carries TRBV5-1 and TRBJ2-7, with D possibly called TRBD1 or TRBD2 (6 bases each). CDR1 SGHRS and CDR2 YFSETQ come from the germline V gene. This CDR3 comprises 15 residues. The germline V and J ends were trimmed by 2 bases and 0 bases, with 12 bases remaining between them. In nucleotides, the CDR3 is TGCGCCAGCAGCTTCGGGGGCCACAGCTCCTACGAGCAGTACTTC. Translation gives CASSFGGHSSYEQYF.

This chain links TRBV29-1 with TRBJ2-7, with D tentatively TRBD2 (5 bases). The CDR3 consists of 14 residues. CDR1 and CDR2 from the germline V gene are SQVTM and ANQGSEA. Trimming took off 7 bases at V and 4 bases at J, with 20 bases between the two ends. CDR3 nucleotide sequence: TGCAGCGCCATTGACCCCGGGATGAAGTACGAGCAGTACTTC. It specifies CSAIDPGMKYEQYF.

This chain connects TRBV29-1 to TRBJ2-1; no reliable D call. This CDR3 is 14 amino acids long. Germline V gives CDR1 SQVTM, CDR2 ANQGSEA. With 3 bases removed from V and 0 bases from J, the gap between germline ends came to 9 bases. CDR3 amino acids: CSVDVASSYNEQFF. The DNA for the CDR3 is TGCAGCGTTGATGTTGCGAGCTCCTACAATGAGCAGTTCTTC.

This clone is a singleton in its sample. The chain recombines TRBV30 with TRBJ1-1; D call uncertain. CDR1 is GTSNPN and CDR2 is SVGIG in the germline V gene (reference sequence). The germline V and J ends were trimmed by 3 bases and 4 bases, with 6 bases remaining between them. The CDR3 is 11 amino acids. The CDR3 bases are TGTGCCTGGAGGGAGCCCACTGAAGCTTTCTTT. This sequence encodes CAWREPTEAFF.

The V gene is TRBV29-1, the J gene TRBJ1-2; D is ambiguous. Germline assignment: CDR1 SQVTM and CDR2 ANQGSEA. The CDR3 totals 13 residues. The ends were cut back, 7 bases at V and 0 bases at J, with 12 bases in the middle. CDR3 region: CSAPRDPNYGYTF. The CDR3 DNA reads TGCAGCGCCCCCCGGGATCCTAACTATGGCTACACCTTC.

This clone turned up a few times. This sequence joins TRBV29-1 and TRBJ1-1; D gene unclear. Trimming removed 6 bases from V and 7 bases from J, with 9 bases in between. CDR1 is SQVTM and CDR2 is ANQGSEA in the germline V gene. The CDR3 is 10 amino acids. DNA for the CDR3: TGCAGCGTCCATATAAATGAAGCTTTCTTT. Translation: CSVHINEAFF.

V gene TRBV29-1 combines with J gene TRBJ2-7, with 10 bases identical to TRBD2. Trimming at V came to 2 bases and at J to 0 bases, leaving 7 bases not matched to a gene. The CDR3 runs 16 residues. Germline CDR1 reads SQVTM; CDR2 reads ANQGSEA. Here the CDR3 DNA reads TGCAGCGTTGAACTAGCGGGGGACTCAAGCTCCTACGAGCAGTACTTC. It translates to CSVELAGDSSSYEQYF.

The rearrangement joins TRBV29-1 to TRBJ1-2; D might be TRBD1 (5 bases). The CDR3 extends over 13 amino acids. Trimming stripped 3 bases from V and 5 bases from J, with 13 bases between. Germline assignment: CDR1 SQVTM and CDR2 ANQGSEA. CDR3 DNA: TGCAGCGTTGATTTGGGGACGAAGTATGGCTACACCTTC. This translates into CSVDLGTKYGYTF.

This clone was found once. The gene calls are TRBV4-1 and TRBJ2-7; D is ambiguous. The CDR3 loop spans 13 amino acids. Trimming stripped 0 bases from V and 3 bases from J, with 6 bases between. In germline, CDR1 is MGHRA, CDR2 YSYEKL. This CDR3 reads CASSQEGYYEQYF. DNA of the CDR3: TGCGCCAGCAGCCAAGAAGGCTACTACGAGCAGTACTTC.

A single count supports this clone. The chain is built from TRBV6-5 and TRBJ2-3; 9 bases are a match to TRBD2. The CDR3 is 16 residues long. CDR1 is MNHEY and CDR2 is SVGAGI in the germline V gene. V gave up 0 bases and J gave up 2 bases; unmatched junction bases: 3. CDR3 region: CASSYSSGGDTDTQYF. The CDR3 region has the DNA TGTGCCAGCAGTTACTCTAGCGGGGGCGACACAGATACGCAGTATTTT.

The table lists this clone with a count of one. The J gene is TRBJ2-3, the V gene TRBV27; 7 bases agree with TRBD1. The CDR3 contains 14 residues. V lost 5 bases to trimming and J lost 4 bases; unmatched junction nucleotides: 6. The germline V gene encodes CDR1 MNHEY and CDR2 SMNVEV (reference sequence). CDR3 amino acids: CASSIKTGPDTQYF. CDR3 DNA sequence: TGTGCCAGCAGTATAAAGACAGGGCCAGATACGCAGTATTTT.

By proportion, this clone is large. This chain uses TRBV7-2 with TRBJ2-1; 9 bases are a match to TRBD2. The junction had 14 bases not matched to a gene; V was cut back by 5 bases and J by 6 bases. The germline V gene has CDR1 SGHTA and CDR2 FQGNSA. The CDR3 is 17 amino acids. CDR3 residues: CASSLKPLGTSRNEQFF. As DNA, the CDR3 is TGTGCCAGCAGCCTAAAACCATTGGGGACTAGCCGCAATGAGCAGTTCTTC.

The chain is built from TRBV28 and TRBJ2-7; TRBD2 is a possible D gene (5 bases). Germline CDR1 is MDHEN and CDR2 is SYDVKM. Trimming removed 3 bases at V and 6 bases at J, with 9 bases between. The CDR3 length is 12 residues. For the CDR3, the DNA is TGTGCCAGCAGTTTCGAGGGCTCCGAGCAGTACTTC. Protein sequence: CASSFEGSEQYF. Combining the CDR3 with reference TRBV28 and TRBJ2-7 gives the whole variable domain DVKVTQSSRYLVKRTGEKVFLECVQDMDHENMFWYRQDPGLGLRLIYFSYDVKMKEKGDIPEGYSVSREKKERFSLILESASTNQTSMYLCASSFEGSEQYFGPGTRLTVT.

This clone showed up just once. This chain joins TRBV5-1 and TRBJ1-2; the match to TRBD1 covers 7 bases. Germline assignment: CDR1 SGHRS and CDR2 YFSETQ. The J segment lost 6 bases and the V segment lost 4 bases, leaving 6 bases of the junction unmatched. The CDR3 has 13 amino acids. The CDR3 DNA reads as TGCGCCAGCAGCCTGACAGGGAAGGATGGCTACACCTTC. Its translation is CASSLTGKDGYTF.

This clone was picked up a small number of times. The V gene is TRBV29-1, the J gene TRBJ2-1, with D possibly matching TRBD1 (6 bases). The CDR3 runs 14 residues. The V end lost 3 bases, the J end lost 2 bases, and 11 bases lay between the germline ends. In germline, CDR1 is SQVTM, CDR2 ANQGSEA. CDR3 bases: TGCAGCGTTGAGGCCCGGGACACCTACAATGAGCAGTTCTTC. Protein: CSVEARDTYNEQFF.